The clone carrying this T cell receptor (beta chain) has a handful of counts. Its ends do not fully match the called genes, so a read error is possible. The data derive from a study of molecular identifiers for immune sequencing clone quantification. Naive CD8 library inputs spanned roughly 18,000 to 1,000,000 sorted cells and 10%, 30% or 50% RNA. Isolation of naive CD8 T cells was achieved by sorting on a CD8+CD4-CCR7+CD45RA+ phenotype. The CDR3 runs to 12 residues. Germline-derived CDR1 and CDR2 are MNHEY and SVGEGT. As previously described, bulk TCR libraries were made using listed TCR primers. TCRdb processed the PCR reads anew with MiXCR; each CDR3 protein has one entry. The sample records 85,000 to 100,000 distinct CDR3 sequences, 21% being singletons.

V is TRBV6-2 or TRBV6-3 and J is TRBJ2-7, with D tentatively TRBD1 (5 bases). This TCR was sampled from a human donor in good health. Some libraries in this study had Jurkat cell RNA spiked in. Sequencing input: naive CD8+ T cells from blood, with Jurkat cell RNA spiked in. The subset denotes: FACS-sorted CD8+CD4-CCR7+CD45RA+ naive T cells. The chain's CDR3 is CASSYGASEQCF. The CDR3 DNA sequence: TGTGCCAGCAGTTACGGGGCTAGTGAGCAGTGCTTC.